This is a list of T cell receptor beta chains from one sample in a study of cytomegalovirus exposure and HLA in healthy donors. Profiled with immunoSEQ multiplex PCR; TCRdb holds only in-frame clones, not every one. The table includes fewer than 250,000 clones, around 79% detected once. Sequences were obtained from PBMCs. All receptors come from a woman in her fifties or sixties in good health and CMV-seronegative. The conserved cysteine and the conserved F or W are not part of the CDR3 here.

v_call	j_call	cdr3_aa
TRBV10-3	TRBJ2-6	AIGGGAGANVLT
TRBV18	TRBJ1-5	ASSRAQGSNQPQH
TRBV19	TRBJ1-2	ASREIGTGASRGYT
TRBV18	TRBJ2-3	ASYSGAGTDTQY
TRBV25-1	TRBJ1-1	ASSEYGGYGTEAF
TRBV7-2	TRBJ2-7	ASSRRTATEQY
TRBV11-1	TRBJ1-1	ASSAQENTEAF
TRBV6-6	TRBJ1-5	ASSFLQGGSNQPQH
TRBV7-2	TRBJ2-2	ASSYAGTANTGELF
TRBV6-5	TRBJ1-3	ASSRRFAGGNTIY
TRBV11-2	TRBJ2-1	ASSLDGSELAGGIDNEQF
TRBV7-8	TRBJ2-7	ASAAQRLAGKDEQY
TRBV6-1	TRBJ1-3	ASSGTGSSGNTIY
TRBV2	TRBJ1-2	ASSVTGTSAGYT
TRBV7-8	TRBJ1-3	ASSLRGLAGVGSGNTIY
TRBV7-8	TRBJ1-1	ASSPRVGNLNTEAF
TRBV5-1	TRBJ2-1	ASSSPTGWGNEQF
TRBV9	TRBJ2-3	ASSVASGGATDTQY
TRBV7-2	TRBJ1-2	ASSLGDRGRNYGYT
TRBV2	TRBJ1-2	ASSATTGGDYGYP
TRBV19	TRBJ2-2	ASSPRTGGDTGELF
TRBV7-8	TRBJ1-2	ASSLTGERLYGYT
TRBV7-9	TRBJ2-7	ASSRGPYEQY
TRBV6-6	TRBJ1-4	ASSYGRGGNEKLF
TRBV6-1	TRBJ2-5	ASSASRETQY